This TCR beta chain derives from a study of CD8 T cells in ankylosing spondylitis. Study-wide results and caveats: A subset of motif variants has previously been described in the synovial fluid and blood of reactive arthritis. Typical of ankylosing spondylitis blood, it appeared, was a TCR beta motif of eight highly homologous variants. According to the report, clones linked to the disease were significantly enriched in matched synovial fluid samples taken from ankylosing spondylitis patients.

MiXCR was run by TCRdb on the 5' RACE reads, yielding one entry per CDR3 protein. The sample carries about 700,000 distinct CDR3 sequences, roughly 19% recorded once. The trim removed 5 bases at V and 14 bases at J, leaving 10 bases unmatched. The CDR3 is made up of 13 amino acids. CDR1 LNHNV and CDR2 YYDKDF come from the germline V gene (reference sequence). As concerns this clonotype: What it binds is not known.

The sequence was collected from a male donor with ankylosing spondylitis. This chain links TRBV15 with TRBJ2-1, with 9 bases lining up with TRBD1. The sequenced sample consisted of blood, either unsorted or a sorted T cell fraction (not recorded which). CDR3 loop: CATSLWTGVAEFF. DNA for the CDR3: TGTGCCACCAGCCTCTGGACAGGGGTCGCTGAGTTCTTC.